The next 5 T cell receptor beta chains were all read from a single sample in a study of human T cells and chemical hapten exposure. A single record per CDR3 protein comes from TCRdb applying MiXCR to the RACE reads. The sample shows about 71,000 distinct CDR3 sequences, over 8.5% of them seen only once. Time point defined: patch test 3, about 24 weeks after DPC sensitization. Treatment indicated: therapeutic diphenylcyclopropenone sensitization with weekly scalp DPC. This material consisted of whole blood, taken in connection with sensitization to the hapten diphenylcyclopropenone (DPC). The receptors were gathered from a woman aged 50 to 60 with alopecia areata. Some clones in this sample may be carry-over from other donors' samples.

This clonotype was found a few times. The V and J genes are TRBV15 and TRBJ1-5, with 8 positions matching TRBD1. Germline CDR1 reads LNHNV; CDR2 reads YYDKDF (reference sequence). The length of the CDR3 is 16 residues. Trimming at V came to 0 bases and at J to 7 bases, leaving 8 bases not matched to a gene. CDR3 nucleotide sequence: TGTGCCACCAGCAGAGATAGGGCAGGGGGCGGCCAGCCCCAGCATTTT. Amino acid sequence: CATSRDRAGGGQPQHF.

This clonotype appeared many times. The chain employs TRBV7-6 and TRBJ1-2, with TRBD1 identical over 9 bases. The germline V gene has CDR1 SGHVS and CDR2 FNYEAQ. J was trimmed by 8 bases and V by 5 bases; bases with no gene match: 15. The CDR3 contains 16 residues. The CDR3 is CASSQTPGQGWEGYTF. The CDR3 region has the DNA TGTGCCAGCAGCCAGACACCGGGACAGGGATGGGAAGGCTACACCTTC.

The sample holds many counts of this clonotype. The chain links TRBV5-1 to TRBJ2-7; TRBD2 agrees at 14 bases. Germline V gene sequence: CDR1 SGHRS, CDR2 YFSETQ. The CDR3 contains 15 residues. J was trimmed by 6 bases and V by 4 bases; bases with no gene match: 6. The CDR3, as DNA: TGCGCCAGCAGCATGGGACTAGCGGGAGTGGGCGAGCAGTACTTC. It is translated as CASSMGLAGVGEQYF.

The sample holds many counts of this clonotype. CDR3 nucleotides: TGCAGCGTAGGACAGGGGAGTCAGCCCCAGCATTTT. This encodes CSVGQGSQPQHF. The chain combines TRBV29-1 with TRBJ1-5, with 9 bases that match TRBD1. CDR3 length equals 12 residues. The trim removed 6 bases at V and 6 bases at J, leaving 3 bases unmatched. Germline loops: CDR1 SQVTM, CDR2 ANQGSEA. The full variable domain, with the rest looked up from reference TRBV29-1 and TRBJ1-5, is SAVISQKPSRDICQRGTSLTIQCQVDSQVTMMFWYRQQPGQSLTLIATANQGSEATYESGFVIDKFPISRPNLTFSTLTVSNMSPEDSSIYLCSVGQGSQPQHFGDGTRLSIL.

The table lists this clonotype with many counts. The chain carries TRBV28 and TRBJ1-5, with TRBD1 identical over 7 bases. The CDR3 covers 14 residues. J lost 5 bases, V lost 5 bases, and 6 bases had no gene match. Germline CDR1 and CDR2: MDHEN and SYDVKM. As DNA, the CDR3 is TGTGCCAGCAGTCCCGGACAGGCCGATCAGCCCCAGCATTTT. Amino acids: CASSPGQADQPQHF.